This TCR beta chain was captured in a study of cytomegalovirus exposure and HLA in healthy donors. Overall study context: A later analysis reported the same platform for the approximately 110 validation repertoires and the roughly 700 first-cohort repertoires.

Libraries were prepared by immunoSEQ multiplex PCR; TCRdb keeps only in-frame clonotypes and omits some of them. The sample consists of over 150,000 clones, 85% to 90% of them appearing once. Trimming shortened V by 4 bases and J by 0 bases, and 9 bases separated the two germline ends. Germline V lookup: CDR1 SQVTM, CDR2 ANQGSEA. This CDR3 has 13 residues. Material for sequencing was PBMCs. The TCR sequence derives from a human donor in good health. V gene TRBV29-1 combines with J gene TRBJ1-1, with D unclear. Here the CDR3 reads CSVGLQMNTEAFF. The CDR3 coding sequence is TGCAGCGTTGGTCTACAGATGAACACTGAAGCTTTCTTT.